A single TCR beta chain is shown here with its context. The data belong to a study of blood T cell repertoires in COVID-19. Study-wide context: Acute and convalescent COVID-19 samples came from the United States, Italy and Spain. From T cells, B-cell-depleted T cells, or PBMCs came the material, which was cDNA or gDNA.

In the original workflow: Reference gene primers were amplified, and this amplification served to estimate nucleated cell counts. Generated by immunoSEQ multiplex PCR, the TCRdb table keeps only in-frame clones and is missing some. From that table come the V and J calls and clone size; the DNA was used to work out D and trimming. The sample records fewer than 200,000 clones, over 65% being singletons. Germline V gives CDR1 WNHNN, CDR2 SYGVQD (reference sequence). The trim removed 10 bases at V and 0 bases at J, leaving 10 bases unmatched. The CDR3 consists of 15 residues. The sequence derives from an elderly woman with acute or convalescent COVID-19. The sequenced sample was peripheral blood. The V and J genes are TRBV10-1 and TRBJ2-5; 8 bases agree with TRBD2. The CDR3, as DNA: TGCGCCACCTCTCTCATAGCGGGGAACCAAGAGACCCAGTACTTC. Its protein product is CATSLIAGNQETQYF.